The next 7 T cell receptor beta chains were all read from a single sample in a study of regulatory T cells in long-lasting Graves disease. iRepertoire HTBI primers and Arm-PCR of CDR3 regions built TCR beta libraries. MiXCR, run by TCRdb on the multiplex PCR reads, gives a single entry per CDR3 protein. The sample records 300,000 to 400,000 distinct CDR3 sequences, about 16% being singletons. Time point here: newly diagnosed GD, antithyroid drugs for less than 3 months. PBMCs were the source of the RNA used for TCR sequencing. Material: peripheral blood mononuclear cells (PBMCs), obtained at new diagnosis, from a patient treated with antithyroid drugs. Receptor source: a female donor with Graves disease.

Worth noting for this clonotype: A read error is possible here, since a much larger clone lies one base away. V gene TRBV13 combines with J gene TRBJ1-2, with D maybe TRBD1 (5 bases). The CDR3 consists of 14 residues. The V end lost 7 bases, the J end lost 3 bases, and 15 bases lay between the germline ends. Germline CDR1 and CDR2: PRHDT and FYEKMQ (reference sequence). CDR3 amino acids: CASNSPETDYGYTF. CDR3 sequence (DNA): TGTGCCAGCAACTCTCCGGAGACAGACTATGGCTACACCTTC.

This clonotype was seen a handful of times. The genes are TRBV6-2 or TRBV6-3 and TRBJ1-5; TRBD1 agrees at 9 bases. This CDR3 has 17 amino acids. V gave up 5 bases and J gave up 1 base; unmatched junction bases: 9. The germline V gene has CDR1 MNHEY and CDR2 SVGEGT. As DNA, the CDR3 is TGTGCCAGCAGTACCCAACCGGGACAGGGAAGCAATCAGCCCCAGCATTTT. This sequence encodes CASSTQPGQGSNQPQHF.

This clonotype was observed at least ten times. The rearrangement uses TRBV28 and TRBJ1-1, with TRBD1 as a possible D gene (5 bases). This CDR3 spans 13 amino acids. V was clipped by 3 bases and J by 8 bases, with 13 bases between them. In germline, CDR1 is MDHEN, CDR2 SYDVKM. CDR3 bases: TGTGCCAGCAGTTTGGTGGGGAAGGGGGAAGCTTTCTTT. This sequence encodes CASSLVGKGEAFF.

This clonotype showed up many times. The genes are TRBV12-3 or TRBV12-4 and TRBJ1-1; TRBD1 is a possible D gene (6 bases). Trimming stripped 6 bases from V and 4 bases from J, with 15 bases between. The CDR3 extends over 14 amino acids. The CDR3 here is CASRLSPGATEAFF. As DNA, the CDR3 is TGTGCCAGCAGACTATCGCCGGGGGCCACTGAAGCTTTCTTT.

CDR3 region: CASSPGNAWDSPLHF. Here the CDR3 DNA reads TGTGCCAGCTCACCAGGAAACGCCTGGGACTCACCCCTCCACTTT. V is TRBV18 and J is TRBJ1-6, with D possibly being TRBD1 (5 bases). CDR1 KGHSH and CDR2 LQKENI come from the germline V gene. The V and J ends lost 2 bases and 10 bases respectively, with 15 bases between them. CDR3 size: 15 residues.

This clonotype was counted at least ten times. The J gene is TRBJ2-5, the V gene TRBV20-1; D call uncertain. V was cut by 8 bases and J by 5 bases, with 6 bases left in between. Germline CDR1 DFQATT, CDR2 SNEGSKA (reference sequence). The CDR3 is made up of 9 amino acids. CDR3 sequence (DNA): TGCAGTCTGGGGGAGACCCAGTACTTC. Its protein product is CSLGETQYF.

This clonotype has ten or more counts. This chain connects TRBV20-1 to TRBJ1-3; 7 positions agree with TRBD1. This CDR3 spans 14 amino acids. The V and J ends lost 6 bases and 2 bases, in that order; junction bases with no gene match: 7. Germline V gene lookup returns CDR1 DFQATT and CDR2 SNEGSKA (reference sequence). The DNA for the CDR3 is TGCAGTGCGCGGACAGGCGAGGCTGGAAACACCATATATTTT. Its protein is CSARTGEAGNTIYF.